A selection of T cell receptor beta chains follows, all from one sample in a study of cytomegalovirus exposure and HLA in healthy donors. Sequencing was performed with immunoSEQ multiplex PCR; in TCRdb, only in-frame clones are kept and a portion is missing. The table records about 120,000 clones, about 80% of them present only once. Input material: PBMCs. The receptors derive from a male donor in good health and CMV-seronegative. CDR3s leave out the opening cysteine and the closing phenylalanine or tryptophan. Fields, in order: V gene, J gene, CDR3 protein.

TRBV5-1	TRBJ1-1	ASSLDRIHNEAF
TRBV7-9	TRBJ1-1	ASSLTGHWNTEAF
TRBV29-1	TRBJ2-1	SVDRDREDNEQF
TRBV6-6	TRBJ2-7	ASSYPGQGNYEQY
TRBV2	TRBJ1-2	ASSNRGQGDGYT
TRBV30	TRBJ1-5	AWRDRGLGNQPQH
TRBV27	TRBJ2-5	ASSPRFPPQY
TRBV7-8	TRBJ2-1	ASSQLAANEQF
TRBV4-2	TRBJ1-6	ASSQDRRRNSPLH
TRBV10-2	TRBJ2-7	ASSHSYEQY
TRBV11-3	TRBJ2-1	ASSSGVNEQF
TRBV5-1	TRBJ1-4	ASSPNPATGGETNEKLF
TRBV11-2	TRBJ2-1	ASSLVNNEQF
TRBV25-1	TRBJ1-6	ASSESGPGPYNSPLH
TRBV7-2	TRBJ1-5	ASSPQQAMSNQPQH
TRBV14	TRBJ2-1	ASSRPAGIINEQF
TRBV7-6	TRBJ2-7	ASSLVFQAAAYEQY
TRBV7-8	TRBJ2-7	ASSLELGRSYEQY
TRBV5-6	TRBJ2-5	ASSFSSSGGVETQY
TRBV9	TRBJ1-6	ASSASSSTGNTILH
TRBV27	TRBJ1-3	ASSLWSEQISGNTIY
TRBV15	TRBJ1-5	ATSRTSGRPQH
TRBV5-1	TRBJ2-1	ASSSGTSGSDEQF
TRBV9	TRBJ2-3	ASSISTDTQY
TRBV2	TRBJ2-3	ASSEYGSGISTDTQY
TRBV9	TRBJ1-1	ASSAETGSGTEAF